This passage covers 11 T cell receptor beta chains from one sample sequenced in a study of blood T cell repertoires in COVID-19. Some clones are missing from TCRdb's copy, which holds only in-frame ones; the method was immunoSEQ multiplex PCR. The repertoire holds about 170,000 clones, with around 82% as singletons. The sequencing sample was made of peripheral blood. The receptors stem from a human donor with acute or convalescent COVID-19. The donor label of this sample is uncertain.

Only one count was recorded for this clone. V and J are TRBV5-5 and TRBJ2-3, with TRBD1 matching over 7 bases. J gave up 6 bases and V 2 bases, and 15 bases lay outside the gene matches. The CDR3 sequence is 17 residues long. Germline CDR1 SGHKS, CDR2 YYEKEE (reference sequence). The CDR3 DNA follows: TGTGCCAGCAGCTTTCTTCGGGACAGCGTTATTGCGGATACGCAGTATTTT. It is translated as CASSFLRDSVIADTQYF.

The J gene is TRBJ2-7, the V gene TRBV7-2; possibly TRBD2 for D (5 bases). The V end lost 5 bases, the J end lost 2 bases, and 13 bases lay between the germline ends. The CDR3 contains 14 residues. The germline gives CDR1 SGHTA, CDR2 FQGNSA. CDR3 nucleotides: TGTGCCAGCAGCCAGGAGCGGAATGCCTACGAGCAGTACTTC. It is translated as CASSQERNAYEQYF.

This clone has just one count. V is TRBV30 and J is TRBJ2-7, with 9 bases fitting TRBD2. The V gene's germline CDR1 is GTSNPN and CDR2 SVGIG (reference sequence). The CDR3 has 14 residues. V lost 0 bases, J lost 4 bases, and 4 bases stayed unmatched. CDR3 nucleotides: TGTGCCTGGAGTGTAGCGGGGGGTTTATACGAGCAGTACTTC. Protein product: CAWSVAGGLYEQYF.

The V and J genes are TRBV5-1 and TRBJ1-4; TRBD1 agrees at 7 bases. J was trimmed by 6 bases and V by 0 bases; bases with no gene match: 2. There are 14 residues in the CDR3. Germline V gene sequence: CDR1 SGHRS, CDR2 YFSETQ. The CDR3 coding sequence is TGCGCCAGCAGCTTGGTGGGGACAGATGAAAAACTGTTTTTT. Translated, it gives CASSLVGTDEKLFF.

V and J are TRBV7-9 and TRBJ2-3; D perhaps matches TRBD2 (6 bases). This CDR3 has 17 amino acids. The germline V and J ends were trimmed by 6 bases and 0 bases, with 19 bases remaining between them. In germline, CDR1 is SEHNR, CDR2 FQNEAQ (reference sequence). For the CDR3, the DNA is TGTGCCAGCAGGGTTCGAGGAGGGAGTCCTAGCACAGATACGCAGTATTTT. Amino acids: CASRVRGGSPSTDTQYF. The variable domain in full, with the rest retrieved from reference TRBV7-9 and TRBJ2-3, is DTGVSQNPRHKITKRGQNVTFRCDPISEHNRLYWYRQTLGQGPEFLTYFQNEAQLEKSRLLSDRFSAERPKGSFSTLEIQRTEQGDSAMYLCASRVRGGSPSTDTQYFGPGTRLTVL.

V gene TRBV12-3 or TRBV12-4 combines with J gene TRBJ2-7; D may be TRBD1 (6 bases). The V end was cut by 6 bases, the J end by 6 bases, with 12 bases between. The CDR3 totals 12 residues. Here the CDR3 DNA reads TGTGCCAGCAGCCCAGGGGTGGGCGAGCAGTACTTC. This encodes CASSPGVGEQYF.

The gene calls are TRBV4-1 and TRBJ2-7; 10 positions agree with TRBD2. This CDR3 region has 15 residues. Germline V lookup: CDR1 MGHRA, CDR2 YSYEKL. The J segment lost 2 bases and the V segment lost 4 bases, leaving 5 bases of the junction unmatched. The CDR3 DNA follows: TGCGCCAGCAGCCCCTGGACTAGCGGAACCTACGAGCAGTACTTC. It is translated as CASSPWTSGTYEQYF.

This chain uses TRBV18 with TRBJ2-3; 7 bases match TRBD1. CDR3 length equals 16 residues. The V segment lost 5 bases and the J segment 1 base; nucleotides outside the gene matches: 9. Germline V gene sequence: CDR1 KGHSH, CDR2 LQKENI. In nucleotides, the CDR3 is TGTGCCAGCTCAGAGGGTCGACAGGGACGCACAGATACGCAGTATTTT. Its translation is CASSEGRQGRTDTQYF.

The CDR3 region has the DNA TGTGCCAGCAGTTTTAGGAGCGGGAAAGAGACCCAGTACTTC. The encoded protein is CASSFRSGKETQYF. The chain uses TRBV28 and TRBJ2-5; 7 nucleotides agree with TRBD2. CDR3 length: 14 residues. Trimming removed 3 bases from V and 3 bases from J; junction bases left unmatched: 4. Germline CDR1 and CDR2: MDHEN and SYDVKM.

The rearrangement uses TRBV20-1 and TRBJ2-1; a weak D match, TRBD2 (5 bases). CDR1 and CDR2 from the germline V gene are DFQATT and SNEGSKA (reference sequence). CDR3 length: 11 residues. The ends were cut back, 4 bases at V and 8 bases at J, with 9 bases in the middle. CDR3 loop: CSATSSYEQFF. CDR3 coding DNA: TGCAGTGCTACGTCTAGCTATGAGCAGTTCTTC.

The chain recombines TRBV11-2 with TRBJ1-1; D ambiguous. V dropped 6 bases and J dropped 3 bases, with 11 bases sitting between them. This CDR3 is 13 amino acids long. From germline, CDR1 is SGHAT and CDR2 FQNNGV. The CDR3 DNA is TGTGCCAGCAGAGAGGGAGCGGACACTGAAGCTTTCTTT. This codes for CASREGADTEAFF.